The 9 T cell receptor beta chains given below trace back to one sample, sequenced in a study of read filtering for tumor transcriptome and immune sequencing. Molecular barcoded adaptors covering alpha/delta and beta/gamma chains were used on 400 ng RNA. TCRdb analysed the reads with MiXCR anew, one entry per CDR3 protein. This sample has 43,000 or so distinct CDR3 sequences, with about 12% found just once. The sequencing sample was made of a population of CD138-negative cells sorted from bone marrow. Source of these receptors: a donor aged 40 or over with multiple myeloma.

The rearrangement uses TRBV20-1 and TRBJ2-1; 12 bases line up with TRBD1. The J segment lost 9 bases and the V segment lost 5 bases, leaving 8 bases of the junction unmatched. Germline CDR1 DFQATT, CDR2 SNEGSKA (reference sequence). This CDR3 has 14 residues. The CDR3 loop is CSAGSGTGGGEQFF. The CDR3 DNA sequence: TGCAGTGCTGGATCGGGGACAGGGGGCGGTGAGCAGTTCTTC.

This clonotype was observed many times. The CDR3, as DNA: TGTGCCAGCAGCTTAGCCGACAGGGGGCTGGAGGAGCAGTACTTC. This gives the protein CASSLADRGLEEQYF. J is TRBJ2-7 and V is TRBV7-9, with 10 bases matching TRBD1. CDR1 and CDR2 (germline): SEHNR, FQNEAQ (reference sequence). The CDR3 runs 15 residues. The V and J ends lost 0 bases and 7 bases, in that order; junction bases with no gene match: 6.

V and J are TRBV18 and TRBJ2-1; TRBD2 aligns across 12 bases. CDR1 is KGHSH and CDR2 is LQKENI in the germline V gene. J lost 7 bases, V lost 5 bases, and 9 bases had no gene match. The CDR3 is made up of 16 amino acids. The CDR3 reads CASSIGTSGSLNEQFF. The CDR3 DNA is TGTGCCAGCTCAATTGGGACTAGCGGGTCTCTGAATGAGCAGTTCTTC.

Ten or more counts support this clonotype. CDR3 DNA: TGCGCCAGCAGCGGGTACGGACAAGGGAACGAGCAGTACTTC. Translating it yields CASSGYGQGNEQYF. J is TRBJ2-7 and V is TRBV5-1; D perhaps matches TRBD1 (5 bases). V was shortened by 4 bases and J by 5 bases, with 16 bases between the two germline ends. The CDR3 spans 14 residues. Germline V CDR1 and CDR2: SGHRS, YFSETQ.

The J gene is TRBJ1-4, the V gene TRBV28; possibly TRBD1 for D (6 bases). V was pared by 2 bases and J by 7 bases, with 8 bases between. The CDR3 loop spans 13 amino acids. Per germline, CDR1 MDHEN and CDR2 SYDVKM. CDR3 DNA sequence: TGTGCCAGCAGTTTAATCAGGGGTGAAAAACTGTTTTTT. This sequence encodes CASSLIRGEKLFF.

This clonotype has at least ten counts. The V call is TRBV7-2, the J call TRBJ2-1, with D maybe TRBD1 (5 bases). Trimming cost V 6 bases and J 8 bases, with 17 bases left between them. Germline V gene sequence: CDR1 SGHTA, CDR2 FQGNSA. This CDR3 has 14 residues. CDR3 bases: TGTGCCAGCAGTACAGGCCGTCTAGGGTATGAGCAGTTCTTC. Encoded protein: CASSTGRLGYEQFF.

In its sample, this clonotype was seen a few times. This could be a read error, since a much larger clone is one nucleotide away. This chain links TRBV11-3 with TRBJ2-5; D is unresolved. Trimming shortened V by 8 bases and J by 5 bases, and 15 bases separated the two germline ends. This CDR3 has 13 amino acids. CDR1 and CDR2 from the germline V gene are SGHNT and YENEEA. The CDR3 protein is CASGRASRETQYF. The DNA of the CDR3 is TGTGCCAGCGGTAGGGCGTCTAGGGAGACCCAGTACTTC.

This clonotype is categorized as medium-sized (0.01 to 0.1%). This chain links TRBV12-3 or TRBV12-4 with TRBJ1-4; 8 nucleotides align to TRBD1. This CDR3 region has 16 residues. V shed 5 bases and J 8 bases; nucleotides not matched to a gene: 13. This chain's CDR3 is CASSITISGTGEKLFF. CDR3 in DNA: TGTGCCAGCAGTATAACCATATCCGGGACAGGCGAAAAACTGTTTTTT.

This clonotype was picked up many times. This chain connects TRBV6-1 to TRBJ2-2; D gene ambiguous. The CDR3 contains 14 residues. V was pared by 7 bases and J by 4 bases, with 13 bases between. Germline V lookup: CDR1 MNHNS, CDR2 SASEGT. In nucleotides, the CDR3 is TGTGCCAGCACTCCCAAGGTCGGCACCGGGGAGCTGTTTTTT. It yields the protein CASTPKVGTGELFF.